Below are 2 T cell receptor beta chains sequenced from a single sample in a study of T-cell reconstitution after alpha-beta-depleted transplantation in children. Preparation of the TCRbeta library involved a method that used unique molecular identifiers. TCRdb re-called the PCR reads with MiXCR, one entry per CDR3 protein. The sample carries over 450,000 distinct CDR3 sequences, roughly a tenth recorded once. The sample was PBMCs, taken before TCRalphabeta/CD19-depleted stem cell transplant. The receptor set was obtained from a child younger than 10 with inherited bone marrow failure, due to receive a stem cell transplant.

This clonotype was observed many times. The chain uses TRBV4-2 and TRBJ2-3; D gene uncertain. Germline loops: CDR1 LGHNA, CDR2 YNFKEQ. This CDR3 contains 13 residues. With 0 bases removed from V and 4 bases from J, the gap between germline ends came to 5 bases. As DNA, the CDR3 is TGTGCCAGCAGCCAAGAGACGGCAGATACGCAGTATTTT. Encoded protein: CASSQETADTQYF.

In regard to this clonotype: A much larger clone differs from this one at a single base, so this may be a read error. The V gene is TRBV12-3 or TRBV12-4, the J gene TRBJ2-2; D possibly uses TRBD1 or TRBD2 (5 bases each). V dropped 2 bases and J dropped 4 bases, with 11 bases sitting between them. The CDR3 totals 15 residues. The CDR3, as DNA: TGTGCCAGCAGTTTAAGGCAGAGGGGCACCGGGGAGCTGTTTTTT. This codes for CASSLRQRGTGELFF.